These 16 T cell receptor beta chains were sequenced from one sample in a study of OX40 agonist ivuxolimab in advanced cancers. The data were produced by immunoSEQ multiplex PCR, yet TCRdb's version contains in-frame clones alone and is incomplete. The table includes tens of thousands of clones, around 88% detected once. Source: CD4+ or CD8+ T cells sorted from blood, taken in a trial of the OX40 agonist ivuxolimab. Receptors originate from an adult with an advanced solid tumor such as melanoma, head and neck, liver or kidney cancer.

The chain carries TRBV5-1 and TRBJ1-6, with D hard to call. Germline V lookup: CDR1 SGHRS, CDR2 YFSETQ. The V and J ends lost 6 bases and 7 bases respectively, with 14 bases between them. The CDR3 is made up of 14 amino acids. CDR3 loop: CASTQWAENSPLHF. The CDR3 DNA reads TGCGCCAGCACCCAATGGGCCGAGAATTCACCCCTCCACTTT.

The count of this clone is one. The chain has TRBV4-1 and TRBJ2-7; D ambiguous. CDR3 length equals 13 residues. Trimming pared 1 base from V and 1 base from J, leaving 5 bases between. CDR1 is MGHRA, CDR2 YSYEKL, per germline. The CDR3 DNA reads as TGCGCCAGCAGCCAAGTTGGTTCCTACGAGCAGTACTTC. This encodes CASSQVGSYEQYF.

This clone was seen only once. The chain has TRBV5-6 and TRBJ1-5; D not resolved. Germline V gives CDR1 SGHDT, CDR2 YYEEEE. V was pared by 4 bases and J by 5 bases, with 22 bases between. The CDR3 extends over 17 amino acids. CDR3 amino acids: CASSLGGQVLRDQPQHF. CDR3 nucleotides: TGTGCCAGCAGCCTCGGAGGGCAGGTCTTGAGAGATCAGCCCCAGCATTTT.

J is TRBJ1-1 and V is TRBV27; perhaps TRBD1 as D (5 bases). Germline V CDR1 and CDR2: MNHEY, SMNVEV (reference sequence). V lost 6 bases to trimming and J lost 0 bases, with 26 bases between them. This CDR3 contains 19 residues. The DNA for the CDR3 is TGTGCCAGCAGAAAAACCCCTATAGGGGAGGGCCGCATGAACACTGAAGCTTTCTTT. This encodes CASRKTPIGEGRMNTEAFF.

The V and J genes are TRBV5-4 and TRBJ2-7; TRBD2 might be the D (6 bases). The ends were cut back, 5 bases at V and 4 bases at J, with 16 bases in the middle. Germline V gene lookup returns CDR1 SGHNT and CDR2 YYREEE (reference sequence). The CDR3 has 14 amino acids. This chain's CDR3 is CASRLWGDLYEQYF. The CDR3 DNA reads TGTGCCAGCAGGTTGTGGGGGGATCTATACGAGCAGTACTTC.

V gene TRBV7-9 combines with J gene TRBJ2-1; D not resolved. This CDR3 spans 13 amino acids. V was pared by 5 bases and J by 6 bases, with 11 bases between. Germline CDR1 and CDR2: SEHNR and FQNEAQ (reference sequence). CDR3 sequence (DNA): TGTGCCAGCAGCCCTACGAGTGCCAATGAGCAGTTCTTC. As protein: CASSPTSANEQFF.

The chain links TRBV28 to TRBJ2-2, with D perhaps TRBD1 or TRBD2 (5 bases each). Germline CDR1 MDHEN, CDR2 SYDVKM. This CDR3 region has 15 residues. The V end lost 5 bases, the J end lost 7 bases, and 17 bases lay between the germline ends. The CDR3 region has the DNA TGTGCCAGCAGTGGCCGGGACCCTTTTCTCGGGGAGCTGTTTTTT. This sequence encodes CASSGRDPFLGELFF.

This rearrangement joins TRBV7-8 to TRBJ2-7; TRBD2 is a possible D gene (6 bases). The germline V gene has CDR1 SGHVS and CDR2 FQNEAQ. The germline V and J ends were trimmed by 3 bases and 4 bases, with 10 bases remaining between them. CDR3 length: 13 residues. The CDR3 bases are TGTGCCAGCAGCTTGGGGGGAGGATACGAGCAGTACGTC. Translating gives CASSLGGGYEQYV.

The V and J genes are TRBV2 and TRBJ1-5; the match to TRBD1 covers 8 bases. With 6 bases clipped from V and 0 bases from J, the junction kept 4 bases outside the gene matches. CDR3 size: 15 residues. Germline assignment: CDR1 SNHLY and CDR2 FYNNEI. CDR3 residues: CASRSDRASNQPQHF. For the CDR3, the DNA is TGTGCCAGCAGGTCGGACAGGGCTAGCAATCAGCCCCAGCATTTT.

The chain employs TRBV28 and TRBJ1-5; unclear D gene. Per germline, CDR1 MDHEN and CDR2 SYDVKM. Trimming stripped 5 bases from V and 0 bases from J, with 14 bases between. The CDR3 runs to 16 residues. Here the CDR3 reads CASSPIVVNSNQPQHF. In DNA, the CDR3 is TGTGCCAGCAGTCCTATAGTCGTTAATAGCAATCAGCCCCAGCATTTT.

The chain combines TRBV28 with TRBJ1-5; D is perhaps TRBD1 (6 bases). Trimming removed 6 bases from V and 6 bases from J, with 12 bases in between. This CDR3 is built from 13 residues. Germline CDR1 reads MDHEN; CDR2 reads SYDVKM. The CDR3 loop is CASRPQGFQPQHF. The CDR3 bases are TGTGCCAGCAGACCACAGGGCTTTCAGCCCCAGCATTTT.

The genes are TRBV27 and TRBJ1-2, with 8 bases fitting TRBD1. Germline CDR1 reads MNHEY; CDR2 reads SMNVEV (reference sequence). The CDR3 sequence is 17 residues long. The V gene end was trimmed by 2 bases and the J gene end by 4 bases; junction bases not matched to a gene: 12. The CDR3 protein is CASSLTNPQGAVYGYTF. DNA for the CDR3: TGTGCCAGCAGTTTAACTAACCCCCAGGGGGCGGTCTATGGCTACACCTTC.

V and J are TRBV4-1 and TRBJ1-1, with 7 bases fitting TRBD1. The CDR3 has 16 residues. Germline trimming cut 1 base from V and 1 base from J; bases unmatched to any gene: 6. Germline V gene lookup returns CDR1 MGHRA and CDR2 YSYEKL. This CDR3 is CASSQGEQGTNTEAFF. CDR3 sequence (DNA): TGCGCCAGCAGCCAAGGGGAACAGGGGACGAACACTGAAGCTTTCTTT.

The chain joins TRBV18 to TRBJ1-3, with a possible D match to TRBD1 (6 bases). V was cut by 4 bases and J by 1 base, with 11 bases left in between. Germline V lookup: CDR1 KGHSH, CDR2 LQKENI. The length of the CDR3 is 15 residues. The CDR3 DNA follows: TGTGCCAGCTCACGGGACACTCCGTCTGGAAACACCATATATTTT. Its protein is CASSRDTPSGNTIYF.

The rearrangement joins TRBV19 to TRBJ2-1, with 7 bases matching TRBD1. This CDR3 region has 15 residues. J lost 1 base, V lost 6 bases, and 6 bases had no gene match. The germline gives CDR1 LNHDA, CDR2 SQIVND (reference sequence). The DNA of the CDR3 is TGTGCCAGTAGCCGTGACAGGGATTCCTACAATGAGCAGTTCTTC. Residues: CASSRDRDSYNEQFF.

The chain combines TRBV6-1 with TRBJ2-7, with D perhaps TRBD2 (6 bases). Germline V gene sequence: CDR1 MNHNS, CDR2 SASEGT. This CDR3 is 14 amino acids long. Trimming pared 2 bases from V and 3 bases from J, leaving 11 bases between. CDR3 DNA: TGTGCCAGCAGTGAACCTGGGGGAGGCTACGAGCAGTACGTC. Translating gives CASSEPGGGYEQYV.